These 29 T cell receptor beta chains were all obtained from the same sample, sequenced in a study of a mutant IDH1 vaccine in newly diagnosed glioma. Time point described: week 11, during vaccination. A single vaccine dose contained 300 ug of mutant IDH1 20-mer peptide, and topical imiquimod was used with it. Some clones are missing from TCRdb's copy, which holds only in-frame ones; the method was immunoSEQ multiplex PCR. The data contain roughly 110,000 clones, about nine tenths of them singletons. No antigens are known for them. Material: PBMCs, obtained from a glioma patient whose treatment included an IDH1 peptide vaccine. All receptors come from a woman aged 50 to 60 with glioma.

The chain has TRBV9 and TRBJ2-1; TRBD2 matches at 9 bases. Germline CDR1 is SGDLS and CDR2 is YYNGEE. The CDR3 extends over 17 amino acids. Trimming cost V 0 bases and J 0 bases; bases outside gene matches: 4. The CDR3 loop reads CASSVAAGGPSYNEQFF. CDR3 nucleotides: TGTGCCAGCAGCGTAGCTGCGGGAGGGCCCTCCTACAATGAGCAGTTCTTC.

This rearrangement joins TRBV7-9 to TRBJ2-1; 10 bases agree with TRBD2. The germline V gene has CDR1 SEHNR and CDR2 FQNEAQ (reference sequence). The CDR3 sequence is 17 residues long. V gave up 1 base and J gave up 2 bases; unmatched junction bases: 5. CDR3 bases: TGTGCCAGCAGCTTAGGTACTAGCGGGATTCCCTACAATGAGCAGTTCTTC. It codes for CASSLGTSGIPYNEQFF. Full variable domain (missing parts from reference TRBV7-9 and TRBJ2-1): DTGVSQNPRHKITKRGQNVTFRCDPISEHNRLYWYRQTLGQGPEFLTYFQNEAQLEKSRLLSDRFSAERPKGSFSTLEIQRTEQGDSAMYLCASSLGTSGIPYNEQFFGPGTRLTVL.

This sequence joins TRBV30 and TRBJ1-1; possible D gene TRBD1, 5 bases. The CDR3 has 14 residues. The V end lost 0 bases, the J end lost 2 bases, and 10 bases lay between the germline ends. Germline lookup yields CDR1 GTSNPN and CDR2 SVGIG (reference sequence). The CDR3 region has the DNA TGTGCCTGGAGTGTACGGGGGGGAAACACTGAAGCTTTCTTT. This gives the protein CAWSVRGGNTEAFF.

The chain uses TRBV11-2 and TRBJ1-2; TRBD1 aligns across 8 bases. This CDR3 contains 15 residues. V trimming: 5 bases; J trimming: 8 bases; junction bases outside the gene matches: 13. Germline CDR1 reads SGHAT; CDR2 reads FQNNGV. DNA of the CDR3: TGTGCCAGCAGCCCATCGACCGGGACAGGTTTCGGCTACACCTTC. It codes for CASSPSTGTGFGYTF.

The chain couples TRBV18 to TRBJ2-7; 7 bases are a match to TRBD1. CDR1 is KGHSH and CDR2 is LQKENI in the germline V gene. V was clipped by 0 bases and J by 2 bases; unmatched bases: 7. This CDR3 is 16 amino acids long. CDR3 DNA sequence: TGTGCCAGCTCACCACCGGGAGCGCAGGGGGCCTACGAGCAGTACTTC. Protein: CASSPPGAQGAYEQYF.

The genes are TRBV28 and TRBJ1-2; D unclear. The V end lost 4 bases, the J end lost 4 bases, and 13 bases lay between the germline ends. Germline CDR1 MDHEN, CDR2 SYDVKM. The CDR3 has 14 amino acids. The CDR3 reads CASSSGSKGYGYTF. CDR3 bases: TGTGCCAGCAGTTCGGGGAGTAAGGGCTATGGCTACACCTTC.

V gene TRBV28 combines with J gene TRBJ1-2; possible D gene TRBD1, 6 bases. Germline values: CDR1 MDHEN, CDR2 SYDVKM. The V and J ends lost 5 bases and 4 bases respectively, with 14 bases between them. The CDR3 runs to 14 residues. The DNA for the CDR3 is TGTGCCAGCAGTCCCCGGACAGCGAGCTATGGCTACACCTTC. Translation gives CASSPRTASYGYTF.

CDR3 nucleotide sequence: TGTGCCAGCAGTGGAGAAACAGGGGGCGCCGAGACCCAGTACTTC. Translation gives CASSGETGGAETQYF. The chain combines TRBV25-1 with TRBJ2-5; TRBD1 agrees at 9 bases. This CDR3 is built from 15 residues. Germline CDR1 is MGHDK and CDR2 is SYGVNS. The V and J ends lost 4 bases and 5 bases, in that order; junction bases with no gene match: 8.

CDR3 bases: TGTGCCAGCACGAAGACAGGGTGGGACGAGCAGTACTTC. This translates into CASTKTGWDEQYF. The V call is TRBV21-1, the J call TRBJ2-7; whether TRBD1, the table's D call, matches the DNA was not checked. TRBV21-1 is shown as a pseudogene. The CDR3 length is 13 residues.

Of note for this clone: Within the sample, other DNA sequences also encode this same CDR3. This chain uses TRBV2 with TRBJ1-2; D call uncertain. The V gene's germline CDR1 is SNHLY and CDR2 FYNNEI. V gave up 3 bases and J gave up 4 bases, with 9 bases separating them. The CDR3 is 13 amino acids. The CDR3 DNA is TGTGCCAGCAGTGACCTAGGCCTCTATGGCTACACCTTC. Protein sequence: CASSDLGLYGYTF.

This clone appeared once. V usage is TRBV12-5 and J usage is TRBJ2-1, with 7 positions matching TRBD2. The CDR3 loop spans 13 amino acids. Unmatched junction bases numbered 12, after V lost 10 bases and J lost 9 bases. Germline CDR1 reads LGHNT; CDR2 reads FRNRAP. The CDR3 sequence is CATARGDISEQFF. CDR3 in DNA: TGTGCTACTGCCCGGGGGGATATTTCTGAGCAGTTCTTC.

V usage is TRBV4-2 and J usage is TRBJ2-1, with unresolved D. Per germline, CDR1 LGHNA and CDR2 YNFKEQ. V was clipped by 4 bases and J by 5 bases, with 18 bases between them. The CDR3 consists of 16 residues. CDR3 DNA: TGTGCCAGCAGCCCGATGAGTGGTCCCGCCGACAATGAGCAGTTCTTC. Translating it yields CASSPMSGPADNEQFF.

The V and J genes are TRBV5-6 and TRBJ2-7; no clear D gene. V was shortened by 4 bases and J by 4 bases, with 12 bases between the two germline ends. The germline V gene encodes CDR1 SGHDT and CDR2 YYEEEE. The CDR3 consists of 13 residues. CDR3 bases: TGTGCCAGCAGCCCACAACCGCTTTACGAGCAGTACTTC. As protein: CASSPQPLYEQYF.

V and J are TRBV11-2 and TRBJ1-2, with D unclear. Trimming shortened V by 5 bases and J by 7 bases, and 17 bases separated the two germline ends. The CDR3 sequence is 14 residues long. Germline CDR1 and CDR2: SGHAT and FQNNGV. CDR3 sequence: CASSDLGWLGGYTF. The DNA of the CDR3 is TGTGCCAGCAGCGATCTGGGATGGTTAGGTGGCTACACCTTC.

This clone came up once. This chain links TRBV19 with TRBJ2-7, with 9 bases fitting TRBD1. The CDR3 has 16 residues. CDR1 and CDR2 from the germline V gene are LNHDA and SQIVND (reference sequence). V shed 4 bases, J shed 1 base, and the junction held 8 bases outside the gene matches. The CDR3 region is CASSTGTGIPSYEQYF. DNA for the CDR3: TGTGCCAGTAGTACCGGGACAGGGATCCCATCCTACGAGCAGTACTTC.

This clone was seen a single time. The same CDR3 is also encoded by other DNA sequences in this sample. This rearrangement joins TRBV28 to TRBJ1-1; D gene unclear. Germline-derived CDR1 and CDR2 are MDHEN and SYDVKM. Deletions cut 6 bases from V and 4 bases from J, with 18 bases between. The CDR3 runs to 15 residues. The CDR3 DNA sequence: TGTGCCAGCAGCGCTCCTCCGATGGGCGTCACTGAAGCTTTCTTT. This encodes CASSAPPMGVTEAFF. Using reference TRBV28 and TRBJ1-1 for the parts outside the CDR3, the full variable domain is DVKVTQSSRYLVKRTGEKVFLECVQDMDHENMFWYRQDPGLGLRLIYFSYDVKMKEKGDIPEGYSVSREKKERFSLILESASTNQTSMYLCASSAPPMGVTEAFFGQGTRLTVV.

On this clone itself: One end of the junction is discordant with germline, which a read error may explain. This CDR3 reads CARPGLAGGRIF. CDR3 sequence (DNA): TGTGCCAGGCCGGGACTAGCGGGAGGGCGGATCTTC. This rearrangement joins TRBV7-2 to TRBJ2-1, with 16 positions matching TRBD2. This CDR3 is built from 12 residues. CDR1 is SGHTA and CDR2 is FQGNSA in the germline V gene.

The J gene is TRBJ2-2, the V gene TRBV7-9, with 10 bases that match TRBD2. V shed 3 bases and J 6 bases; nucleotides not matched to a gene: 7. Per the germline V gene, CDR1 is SEHNR and CDR2 is FQNEAQ (reference sequence). CDR3 length: 16 residues. The CDR3 spells CASSFSAGGPAGELFF. As DNA, the CDR3 is TGTGCCAGCAGCTTTTCAGCGGGAGGGCCAGCCGGGGAGCTGTTTTTT.

The chain couples TRBV10-2 to TRBJ2-1, with a possible D match to TRBD1 (5 bases). The CDR3 totals 14 residues. Trimming stripped 3 bases from V and 2 bases from J, with 8 bases between. The germline CDR1 and CDR2 sequences are WSHSY and SAAADI. The CDR3: CASSDQGAYNEQFF. CDR3 sequence (DNA): TGCGCCAGCAGTGATCAGGGCGCCTACAATGAGCAGTTCTTC.

The chain has TRBV5-1 and TRBJ2-1, with TRBD2 matching over 8 bases. Germline CDR1 and CDR2: SGHRS and YFSETQ. V trimming: 4 bases; J trimming: 10 bases; junction bases outside the gene matches: 4. CDR3 size: 12 residues. The CDR3 spells CASSELAEEQFF. CDR3 nucleotide sequence: TGCGCCAGCAGCGAACTAGCGGAGGAGCAGTTCTTC.

CDR3 loop: CASSLTVTGEQYF. CDR3 nucleotides: TGCGCCAGCAGCCTAACAGTAACAGGCGAGCAGTACTTC. The chain couples TRBV5-1 to TRBJ2-7; a possible D gene is TRBD1 (5 bases). CDR3 size: 13 residues. V dropped 4 bases and J dropped 6 bases, with 14 bases sitting between them. Germline CDR1 reads SGHRS; CDR2 reads YFSETQ.

The chain has TRBV5-6 and TRBJ1-1, with 12 bases fitting TRBD1. J gave up 11 bases and V 2 bases, and 4 bases lay outside the gene matches. CDR3 length: 13 amino acids. Germline-derived CDR1 and CDR2 are SGHDT and YYEEEE. The CDR3, as DNA: TGTGCCAGCAGCTTTGGGACAGGGGGCGCCGCTTTCTTT. Its protein product is CASSFGTGGAAFF.

The V call is TRBV19, the J call TRBJ2-5; tentatively, D is TRBD2 (6 bases). Judging by the DNA end, TRBJ2-7 fits better; the J call may be wrong. Per germline, CDR1 LNHDA and CDR2 SQIVND (reference sequence). The CDR3 consists of 15 residues. The DNA for the CDR3 is TGTGCCAGTAGTTCGGGAGCGGGTCTTTCCTACGAGCAGTACTTC. Protein: CASSSGAGLSYEQYF.

J is TRBJ2-7 and V is TRBV10-3; possible D gene TRBD1, 6 bases. Germline CDR1 is ENHRY and CDR2 is SYGVKD. V lost 5 bases, J lost 4 bases, and 9 bases lay in between. CDR3 size: 12 residues. This CDR3 reads CAISLQGYEQYF. CDR3 sequence (DNA): TGTGCCATCAGTTTACAGGGATACGAGCAGTACTTC.

The J gene is TRBJ1-5, the V gene TRBV15; unclear D gene. The germline V gene encodes CDR1 LNHNV and CDR2 YYDKDF (reference sequence). The CDR3 loop spans 17 amino acids. V was cut by 0 bases and J by 0 bases, with 12 bases left in between. The CDR3 DNA sequence: TGTGCCACCAGCAGAGATAGACGGTTACATAGCAATCAGCCCCAGCATTTT. This encodes CATSRDRRLHSNQPQHF. Full variable domain (missing parts from reference TRBV15 and TRBJ1-5): DAMVIQNPRYQVTQFGKPVTLSCSQTLNHNVMYWYQQKSSQAPKLLFHYYDKDFNNEADTPDNFQSRRPNTSFCFLDIRSPGLGDTAMYLCATSRDRRLHSNQPQHFGDGTRLSIL.

The rearrangement uses TRBV9 and TRBJ2-3; possible D gene TRBD1, 5 bases. The CDR3 covers 16 residues. Germline V CDR1 and CDR2: SGDLS, YYNGEE. V was trimmed by 0 bases and J by 2 bases, leaving 13 bases between them. The CDR3 loop reads CASSVGRRQSTDTQYF. The DNA for the CDR3 is TGTGCCAGCAGCGTAGGAAGGAGACAGTCCACAGATACGCAGTATTTT.

DNA of the CDR3: TGTGCCAGCTTGGACAGCGTGACCGGGGAGCTGTTTTTT. It specifies CASLDSVTGELFF. The gene calls are TRBV9 and TRBJ2-2; possible D gene TRBD1, 6 bases. Trimming left V 7 bases short and J 5 bases short, with 12 bases between. This CDR3 spans 13 amino acids. Germline lookup yields CDR1 SGDLS and CDR2 YYNGEE.

The chain combines TRBV30 with TRBJ2-7; 10 bases line up with TRBD1. The V segment lost 2 bases and the J segment 7 bases; nucleotides outside the gene matches: 8. The CDR3 extends over 14 amino acids. Germline CDR1 GTSNPN, CDR2 SVGIG (reference sequence). The CDR3 region has the DNA TGTGCCTGGAGTCCTACGACAGGGGGCTGGGAGCAGTACTTC. It translates to CAWSPTTGGWEQYF.

The V and J genes are TRBV7-9 and TRBJ2-2, with D perhaps given as TRBD1 or TRBD2 (6 bases each). Trimming shortened V by 2 bases and J by 2 bases, and 12 bases separated the two germline ends. The CDR3 is 16 residues long. Germline V gene lookup returns CDR1 SEHNR and CDR2 FQNEAQ (reference sequence). CDR3 coding DNA: TGTGCCAGCAGCTTACGGGGGCCCTCAAACACCGGGGAGCTGTTTTTT. Protein sequence: CASSLRGPSNTGELFF.